At least ten counts were recorded for the clone carrying this T cell receptor beta chain. Its antigen is still unknown. This specimen comes from a study of T cells after yellow fever vaccination. Study-wide results and limits: The secondary response was weaker, and its peak arrived faster, on day 5 versus 15.

One entry per CDR3 protein results from TCRdb running MiXCR on the 5' RACE reads. This table has approximately 110,000 distinct CDR3 sequences, roughly 8.4% appearing once. The sample here was CD8+ T cells sorted from PBMCs, taken 45 days after the yellow fever booster vaccination. The sequence was collected from a man aged 25 to 40 who received the YFV17D yellow fever vaccine.

The CDR3 nucleotides are TGTGCCAGCAGCTTCCCCCCCACAGATACGCAGTATTTT. Translated: CASSFPPTDTQYF. The chain carries TRBV5-5 and TRBJ2-3, with no clear D. The V and J ends lost 2 bases and 2 bases respectively, with 6 bases between them. In germline, CDR1 is SGHKS, CDR2 YYEKEE (reference sequence). The CDR3 consists of 13 residues.